Sequencing of this T cell receptor (beta chain) was carried out in a study of control samples from healthy donors and cancer patients. The data were produced by immunoSEQ multiplex PCR, yet TCRdb's version contains in-frame clones alone and is incomplete. The sample contains about 170,000 clones, more than 85% of which appear only once. Germline values: CDR1 SGHAT, CDR2 FQNNGV. V was clipped by 1 base and J by 4 bases, with 12 bases between them. CDR3 length equals 15 residues. The specimen was blood. The TCR was taken from a woman in her forties in good health. The gene calls are TRBV11-2 and TRBJ2-3; D is unclear. The chain's CDR3 is CASSLAPGYADTQYF. The CDR3 nucleotides read TGTGCCAGCAGCTTAGCTCCCGGTTACGCAGATACGCAGTATTTT.